This entry features one TCR beta chain sequence. Germline V lookup: CDR1 KGHSH, CDR2 LQKENI. CDR3 size: 15 residues. Trimming took 2 bases from V and 6 from J, leaving 16 bases between them. The data derive from a study of blood T cell repertoires in COVID-19. On the study more broadly: Collection of acute and convalescent COVID-19 samples took place in the United States, Italy and Spain. PBMCs, B-cell-depleted T cells, or T cells provided the cDNA or gDNA that made up the material.

Original processing methods: Amplification with reference gene primers provided the estimates of nucleated cell counts. Method: immunoSEQ multiplex PCR; TCRdb's copy keeps in-frame clones and lacks some. D and trimming were read from the DNA, whereas the V and J calls and clone size are those reported in that table. The table includes 200,000 to 300,000 clones, about 90% detected once. Input material: peripheral blood. The receptor's source is a man aged 55 to 70 who had recovered from COVID-19. This chain uses TRBV18 with TRBJ1-1; maybe TRBD1 (6 bases). The CDR3 DNA reads TGTGCCAGCTCACCAGTTTTAACAGGGCTATCTGAAGCTTTCTTT. Protein: CASSPVLTGLSEAFF.